These 11 T cell receptor beta chains share one sample of origin, sequenced in a study of shared clonotypes between healthy human individuals. The naive CD8 population came from CD45RO-negative cells selected for CCR7, without terminally differentiated effector memory CD45RA+ cells. Sequenced by immunoSEQ multiplex PCR; TCRdb stores in-frame clones only, minus some. The repertoire holds approximately 1.9 million clones, around 93% seen once, with about 1.7% in the top ten. The source material was naive CD8+ T cells from PBMCs. The receptors here all came from a man between 18 and 35 years old in good health. Some clones in this sample may be carry-over from other donors' samples.

The rearrangement joins TRBV7-8 to TRBJ2-5, with 9 positions matching TRBD2. The CDR3 has 15 residues. Germline lookup yields CDR1 SGHVS and CDR2 FQNEAQ. Trimming removed 1 base from V and 2 bases from J; junction bases left unmatched: 2. CDR3 protein: CASSLVAGGQETQYF. CDR3 coding DNA: TGTGCCAGCAGCTTAGTGGCGGGAGGGCAAGAGACCCAGTACTTC.

The CDR3 region is CVANEQFF. CDR3 nucleotide sequence: TGTGTGGCCAATGAGCAGTTCTTC. The genes are TRBV6-5 and TRBJ2-1; D is undetermined. The CDR3 sequence is 8 residues long. Germline CDR1 reads MNHEY; CDR2 reads SVGAGI.

Here the CDR3 reads CASSLSFGEVETQYF. Written as DNA, the CDR3 is TGTGCCAGCAGTTTATCCTTTGGGGAGGTCGAGACCCAGTACTTC. The rearrangement joins TRBV27 to TRBJ2-5, with TRBD2 as a possible D gene (6 bases). This CDR3 region has 15 residues. Trimming took 0 bases from V and 5 from J, leaving 13 bases between them. The germline CDR1 and CDR2 sequences are MNHEY and SMNVEV (reference sequence).

The chain uses TRBV9 and TRBJ2-5; the D gene is possibly TRBD1 (6 bases). The CDR3 is 13 residues long. V was pared by 4 bases and J by 5 bases, with 12 bases between. From germline, CDR1 is SGDLS and CDR2 YYNGEE. CDR3 sequence reads: CASSNTGSETQYF. The CDR3 nucleotides read TGTGCCAGCAGCAACACAGGGTCGGAGACCCAGTACTTC. Full variable domain (rest looked up from reference TRBV9 and TRBJ2-5): DSGVTQTPKHLITATGQRVTLRCSPRSGDLSVYWYQQSLDQGLQFLIQYYNGEERAKGNILERFSAQQFPDLHSELNLSSLELGDSALYFCASSNTGSETQYFGPGTRLLVL.

The chain employs TRBV14 and TRBJ2-5; 7 positions agree with TRBD2. Trimming took 4 bases from V and 7 from J; bases not matched to a gene: 6. The CDR3 is made up of 13 amino acids. From germline, CDR1 is SGHDN and CDR2 FVKESK. CDR3 amino acids: CASSLERGGTQYF. CDR3 DNA sequence: TGTGCCAGCAGCCTGGAGCGCGGGGGGACCCAGTACTTC.

The CDR3 sequence is CASLSGAAGIMNTEAFF. The CDR3 DNA reads TGCGCCAGCCTTTCGGGGGCGGCAGGGATAATGAACACTGAAGCTTTCTTT. The V gene is TRBV5-1, the J gene TRBJ1-1, with D possibly being TRBD1 (6 bases). Germline V gene lookup returns CDR1 SGHRS and CDR2 YFSETQ. V lost 7 bases to trimming and J lost 0 bases, with 22 bases between them. The CDR3 runs to 17 residues.

The count of this clone is one. The chain couples TRBV14 to TRBJ1-2; D is perhaps TRBD1 (6 bases). The germline CDR1 and CDR2 sequences are SGHDN and FVKESK. This CDR3 contains 15 residues. The V end was cut by 4 bases, the J end by 4 bases, with 16 bases between. CDR3 sequence reads: CASSPGRGSGYGYTF. The CDR3 nucleotides read TGTGCCAGCAGCCCGGGCAGGGGCAGCGGCTATGGCTACACCTTC.

The chain has TRBV15 and TRBJ1-2; no reliable D call. This CDR3 has 16 residues. V shed 3 bases and J shed 3 bases, with 17 bases lying between them. Germline V gene lookup returns CDR1 LNHNV and CDR2 YYDKDF (reference sequence). The CDR3 DNA reads TGTGCCACCAGCAGCCTTGCGGGGAATAGGGACTATGGCTACACCTTC. Translating gives CATSSLAGNRDYGYTF.

The CDR3 is CASSQDRGLAGGWESDTQYF. The DNA for the CDR3 is TGCGCCAGCAGCCAAGATCGGGGACTAGCGGGAGGGTGGGAGTCAGATACGCAGTATTTT. The J gene is TRBJ2-3, the V gene TRBV4-3, with 16 bases aligning to TRBD2. CDR1 and CDR2 from the germline V gene are LGHNA and YSLEER. After removal of 0 bases from V and 4 bases from J, the junction contained 10 bases not matched to a gene. This CDR3 spans 20 amino acids.

This chain connects TRBV29-1 to TRBJ2-3, with TRBD1 matching over 8 bases. This CDR3 spans 13 amino acids. V shed 6 bases and J 1 base; nucleotides not matched to a gene: 3. Germline V gene sequence: CDR1 SQVTM, CDR2 ANQGSEA. CDR3 region: CSVPGQGTDTQYF. CDR3 nucleotide sequence: TGCAGCGTACCGGGACAGGGCACAGATACGCAGTATTTT.

This chain links TRBV7-9 with TRBJ2-1; D uncertain. Trimming cost V 5 bases and J 5 bases, with 10 bases left between them. The CDR3 contains 13 residues. Germline CDR1 SEHNR, CDR2 FQNEAQ (reference sequence). CDR3 sequence (DNA): TGTGCCAGCAGCATAGGGCTAAACAATGAGCAGTTCTTC. Amino acid sequence: CASSIGLNNEQFF. Complete variable domain (other parts from reference TRBV7-9 and TRBJ2-1): DTGVSQNPRHKITKRGQNVTFRCDPISEHNRLYWYRQTLGQGPEFLTYFQNEAQLEKSRLLSDRFSAERPKGSFSTLEIQRTEQGDSAMYLCASSIGLNNEQFFGPGTRLTVL.